A few counts support the clone carrying this T cell receptor (beta chain). The data are from a study of blood T cells in healthy people across ages. Germline CDR1 is SGHTA and CDR2 is FQGNSA. The V end was cut by 2 bases, the J end by 11 bases, with 24 bases between. This CDR3 has 16 amino acids. Together with a sample-barcoded 5' primer, a J-beta primer mix was included in a second PCR lasting about 7 to 12 cycles. MiXCR, run by TCRdb on the 5' RACE reads, gives a single entry per CDR3 protein. Of 850,000 to 950,000 distinct CDR3 sequences detected, about 28% appear once; the ten largest clones hold roughly 17%.

This sequence originates from a woman older than 75 in good health. Sequenced material: blood. The gene calls are TRBV7-2 and TRBJ2-5, with D perhaps matching TRBD2 (5 bases). DNA for the CDR3: TGTGCCAGCAGCTTAATTCGCGGGTTGGGTTACAATGAGCAGTACTTC. It encodes CASSLIRGLGYNEQYF.